The 5 T cell receptor beta chains given below trace back to one sample, sequenced in a study of neurological immune-mediated disorders. MiXCR was run by TCRdb on the 5' RACE reads, yielding one entry per CDR3 protein. The sample includes tens of thousands of distinct CDR3 sequences, 2% to 3% of them seen just once. The source material was PBMCs. The receptor set was obtained from a woman in her twenties or thirties with multiple sclerosis.

The chain combines TRBV11-3 with TRBJ1-6; perhaps TRBD1 as D (5 bases). V was cut by 3 bases and J by 10 bases, with 10 bases left in between. Germline V lookup: CDR1 SGHNT, CDR2 YENEEA. The CDR3 extends over 13 amino acids. In nucleotides, the CDR3 is TGTGCCAGCAGCTTGGGGCAACGGTCACCCCTCCACTTT. It yields the protein CASSLGQRSPLHF.

This clonotype has a count of ten or more. The chain combines TRBV20-1 with TRBJ2-1; 10 bases align to TRBD2. V gave up 3 bases and J gave up 7 bases; unmatched junction bases: 15. Germline lookup yields CDR1 DFQATT and CDR2 SNEGSKA (reference sequence). The CDR3 is 17 residues long. The CDR3 region has the DNA TGCAGTGCTAGCGGCCCTGTACTAGTAGCGGGGGGAAATGAGCAGTTCTTC. It specifies CSASGPVLVAGGNEQFF.

Ten or more counts support this clonotype. The chain recombines TRBV3-1 with TRBJ2-1; 12 bases match TRBD2. V shed 8 bases, J shed 3 bases, and the junction held 5 bases outside the gene matches. The CDR3 runs to 15 residues. From germline, CDR1 is LGHDT and CDR2 YNNKEL (reference sequence). The CDR3 spells CASRGLAGIYNEQFF. DNA for the CDR3: TGTGCCAGCCGAGGACTAGCGGGAATCTACAATGAGCAGTTCTTC.

Ten or more counts support this clonotype. V is TRBV7-2 and J is TRBJ2-2; TRBD2 matches 9 bases. Trimming removed 4 bases from V and 6 bases from J; junction bases left unmatched: 6. Looked up from germline, CDR1 is SGHTA and CDR2 is FQGNSA. The CDR3 runs to 15 residues. DNA for the CDR3: TGTGCCAGCAGCTCCTTAGCGGGAGTGGCCGGGGAGCTGTTTTTT. It specifies CASSSLAGVAGELFF.

This clonotype has ten or more counts. The chain joins TRBV29-1 to TRBJ2-7; D may be TRBD1 or TRBD2 (5 bases each). The ends were cut back, 6 bases at V and 5 bases at J, with 8 bases in the middle. The V gene's germline CDR1 is SQVTM and CDR2 ANQGSEA. The CDR3 is 10 residues long. CDR3 in DNA: TGCAGCGTGGGGACCCACGAGCAGTACTTC. Amino acids: CSVGTHEQYF.